This T cell receptor (beta chain) was identified in a study of cytomegalovirus exposure and HLA in healthy donors. Study-wide results and caveats: There was a cluster of highly shared sequence variants that was likely a sequencing artifact. Researchers reported in a later analysis that a missense DCLRE1C variant was tied to TCR beta V- and J-gene trimming. Researchers catalogued approximately 170 TCR beta chains as cytomegalovirus-associated. Clonal expansion, a later analysis showed, was greater in HLA-associated TCR beta chains than in equally common others.

In the case of this clone: The antigen is not known.

PCR used 60 Vbeta primers and 13 Jbeta primers. Clones were sequenced by immunoSEQ multiplex PCR, and TCRdb holds only the in-frame ones, with some missing. The sample yields a few hundred thousand clones, roughly 70% seen once. Trimming cost V 2 bases and J 1 base, with 18 bases left between them. Per germline, CDR1 MGHRA and CDR2 YSYEKL. This CDR3 is 17 amino acids long. The chain couples TRBV4-1 to TRBJ2-7, with D maybe TRBD1 (5 bases). Sequencing used PBMCs. This TCR was recovered from a female donor in good health and CMV-seronegative. The CDR3 region is CASSQSDLRAGSYEQYF. DNA for the CDR3: TGCGCCAGCAGCCAAAGCGACCTCAGGGCAGGTTCCTACGAGCAGTACTTC.